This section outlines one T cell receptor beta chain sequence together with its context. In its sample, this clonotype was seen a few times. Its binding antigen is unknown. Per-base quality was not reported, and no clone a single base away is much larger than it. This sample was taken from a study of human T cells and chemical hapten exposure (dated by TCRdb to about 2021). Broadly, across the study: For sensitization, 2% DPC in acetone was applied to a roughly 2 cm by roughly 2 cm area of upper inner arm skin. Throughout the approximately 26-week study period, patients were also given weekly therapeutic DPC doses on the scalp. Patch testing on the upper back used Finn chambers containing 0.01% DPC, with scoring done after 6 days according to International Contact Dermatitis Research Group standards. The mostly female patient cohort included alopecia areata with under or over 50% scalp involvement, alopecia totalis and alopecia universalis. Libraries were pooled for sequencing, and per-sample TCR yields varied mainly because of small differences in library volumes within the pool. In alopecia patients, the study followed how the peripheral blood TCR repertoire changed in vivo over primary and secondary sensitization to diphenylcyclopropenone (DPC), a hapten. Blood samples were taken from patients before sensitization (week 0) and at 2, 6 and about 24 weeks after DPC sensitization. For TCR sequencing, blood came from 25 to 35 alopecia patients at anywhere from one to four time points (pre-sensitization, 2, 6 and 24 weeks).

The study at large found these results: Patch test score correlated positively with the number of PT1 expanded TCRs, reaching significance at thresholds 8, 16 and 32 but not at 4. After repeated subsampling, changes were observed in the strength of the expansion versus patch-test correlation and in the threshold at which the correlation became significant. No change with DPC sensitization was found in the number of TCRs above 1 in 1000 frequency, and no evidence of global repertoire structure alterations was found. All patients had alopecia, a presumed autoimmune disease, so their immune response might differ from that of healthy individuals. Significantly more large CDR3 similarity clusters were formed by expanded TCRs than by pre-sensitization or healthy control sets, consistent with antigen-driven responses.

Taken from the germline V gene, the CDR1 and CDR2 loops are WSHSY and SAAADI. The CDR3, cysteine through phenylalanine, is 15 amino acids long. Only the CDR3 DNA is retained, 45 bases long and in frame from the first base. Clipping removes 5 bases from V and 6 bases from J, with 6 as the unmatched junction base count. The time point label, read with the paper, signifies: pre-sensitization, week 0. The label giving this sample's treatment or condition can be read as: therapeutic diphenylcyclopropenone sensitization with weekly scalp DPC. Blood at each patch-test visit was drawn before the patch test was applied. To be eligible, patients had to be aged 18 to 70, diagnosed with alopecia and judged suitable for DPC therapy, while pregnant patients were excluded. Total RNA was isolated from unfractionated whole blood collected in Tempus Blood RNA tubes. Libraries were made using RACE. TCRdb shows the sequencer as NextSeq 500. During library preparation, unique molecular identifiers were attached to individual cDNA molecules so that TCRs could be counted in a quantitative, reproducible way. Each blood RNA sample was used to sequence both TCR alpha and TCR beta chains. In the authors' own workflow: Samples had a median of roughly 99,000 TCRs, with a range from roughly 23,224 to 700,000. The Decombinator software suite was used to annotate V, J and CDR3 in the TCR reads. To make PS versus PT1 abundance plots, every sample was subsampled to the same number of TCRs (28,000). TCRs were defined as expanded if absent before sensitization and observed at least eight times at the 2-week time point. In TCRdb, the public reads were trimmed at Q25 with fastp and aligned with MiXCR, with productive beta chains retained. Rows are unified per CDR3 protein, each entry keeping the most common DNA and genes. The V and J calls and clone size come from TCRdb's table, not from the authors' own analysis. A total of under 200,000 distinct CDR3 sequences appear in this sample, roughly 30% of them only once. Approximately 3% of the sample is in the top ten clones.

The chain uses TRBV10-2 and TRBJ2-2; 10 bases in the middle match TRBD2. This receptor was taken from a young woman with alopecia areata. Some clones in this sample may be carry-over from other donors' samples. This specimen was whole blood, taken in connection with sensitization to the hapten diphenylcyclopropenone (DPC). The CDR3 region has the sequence CASSFLAGVAGELFF. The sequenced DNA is TGCGCCAGCAGTTTTCTAGCGGGAGTCGCCGGGGAGCTGTTTTTT.